These 8 T cell receptor beta chains were all obtained from the same sample, sequenced in a study of blood T cell repertoires in COVID-19. Clones were read by immunoSEQ multiplex PCR, and TCRdb kept only the in-frame ones, dropping some. The sample yields 40,000 or so clones, around three quarters seen once. Sequences were obtained from peripheral blood. The origin of the receptors is a man older than 75 with acute or convalescent COVID-19.

This clone has a single count. The V call is TRBV7-2, the J call TRBJ2-1; the D gene is possibly TRBD2 (5 bases). V shed 0 bases and J shed 0 bases, with 12 bases lying between them. The CDR3 runs 17 residues. Germline V CDR1 and CDR2: SGHTA, FQGNSA. CDR3 amino acids: CASSLAQGSASYNEQFF. CDR3 bases: TGTGCCAGCAGCTTAGCGCAAGGTAGCGCCTCCTACAATGAGCAGTTCTTC.

The chain is built from TRBV30 and TRBJ2-2; the D gene is possibly TRBD2 (5 bases). V gave up 5 bases and J gave up 1 base, with 8 bases separating them. In germline, CDR1 is GTSNPN, CDR2 SVGIG (reference sequence). The CDR3 contains 13 residues. The CDR3 loop reads CAWARGNTGELFF. CDR3 DNA sequence: TGTGCCTGGGCTCGGGGGAACACCGGGGAGCTGTTTTTT.

The chain employs TRBV28 and TRBJ1-2; no clear D. V lost 3 bases and J lost 1, with 6 bases in between. This CDR3 region has 13 residues. Germline CDR1 reads MDHEN; CDR2 reads SYDVKM. The CDR3 is CASSLPGNYGYTF. The DNA of the CDR3 is TGTGCCAGCAGTTTGCCGGGTAACTATGGCTACACCTTC.

In this sample, this clone turned up once. V and J are TRBV7-8 and TRBJ2-2; possible D gene TRBD2, 9 bases. Trimming took 7 bases from V and 8 from J, leaving 20 bases between them. Per the germline V gene, CDR1 is SGHVS and CDR2 is FQNEAQ. This CDR3 region has 15 residues. In nucleotides, the CDR3 is TGTGCCAGCAACAGGGGGGTAGCGGGAGCGGGGGAGCTGTTTTTT. It specifies CASNRGVAGAGELFF.

V and J are TRBV5-1 and TRBJ2-5, with TRBD2 as a possible D gene (6 bases). The CDR3 consists of 16 residues. The germline V gene encodes CDR1 SGHRS and CDR2 YFSETQ. V was pared by 1 base and J by 1 base, with 14 bases between. The CDR3 reads CASSLLASVSQETQYF. The CDR3 coding sequence is TGCGCCAGCAGCTTGTTGGCTAGCGTGAGCCAAGAGACCCAGTACTTC. Full variable domain (missing parts from reference TRBV5-1 and TRBJ2-5): KAGVTQTPRYLIKTRGQQVTLSCSPISGHRSVSWYQQTPGQGLQFLFEYFSETQRNKGNFPGRFSGRQFSNSRSEMNVSTLELGDSALYLCASSLLASVSQETQYFGPGTRLLVL.

The gene calls are TRBV5-1 and TRBJ2-7, with 11 nucleotides matching TRBD2. This CDR3 has 14 amino acids. The V and J ends lost 2 bases and 4 bases, in that order; junction bases with no gene match: 2. Germline CDR1 SGHRS, CDR2 YFSETQ. Here the CDR3 DNA reads TGCGCCAGCAGCTTTAGCGGGAGGGCATACGAGCAGTACTTC. It codes for CASSFSGRAYEQYF. The full variable domain, with the rest looked up from reference TRBV5-1 and TRBJ2-7, is KAGVTQTPRYLIKTRGQQVTLSCSPISGHRSVSWYQQTPGQGLQFLFEYFSETQRNKGNFPGRFSGRQFSNSRSEMNVSTLELGDSALYLCASSFSGRAYEQYFGPGTRLTVT.

The rearrangement uses TRBV19 and TRBJ2-5; tentatively, D is TRBD1 (5 bases). CDR3 length: 15 amino acids. Germline V gene sequence: CDR1 LNHDA, CDR2 SQIVND (reference sequence). V lost 3 bases and J 1 base, leaving 12 bases between the germline ends. In DNA form, the CDR3 reads TGTGCCAGTAGTATCTGGGGCAGCCTCCAAGAGACCCAGTACTTC. Amino acids: CASSIWGSLQETQYF.

The chain recombines TRBV6-5 with TRBJ1-6, with a possible D match to TRBD1 (5 bases). Between the trimmed V and J ends, which lost 5 bases and 4 bases, there was a span of 12 bases. Germline CDR1 is MNHEY and CDR2 is SVGAGI. CDR3 length: 15 amino acids. The CDR3 nucleotides read TGTGCCAGCAGTCTGGACATACCTTATAATTCACCCCTCCACTTT. Its translation: CASSLDIPYNSPLHF.